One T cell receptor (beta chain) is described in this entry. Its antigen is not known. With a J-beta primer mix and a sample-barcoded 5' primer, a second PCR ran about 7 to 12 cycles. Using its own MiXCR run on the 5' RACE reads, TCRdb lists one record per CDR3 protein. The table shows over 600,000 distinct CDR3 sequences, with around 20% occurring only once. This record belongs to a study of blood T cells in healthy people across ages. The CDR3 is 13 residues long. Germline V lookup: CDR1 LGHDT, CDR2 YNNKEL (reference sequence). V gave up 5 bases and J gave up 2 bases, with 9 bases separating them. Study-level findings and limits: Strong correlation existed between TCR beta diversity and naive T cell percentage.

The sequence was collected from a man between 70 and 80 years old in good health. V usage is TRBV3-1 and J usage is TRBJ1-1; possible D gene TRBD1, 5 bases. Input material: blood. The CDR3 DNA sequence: TGTGCCAGCAGCGTCGACAGAAACACTGAAGCTTTCTTT. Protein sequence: CASSVDRNTEAFF.